The 26 T cell receptor beta chains given below trace back to one sample, sequenced in a study of cytomegalovirus exposure and HLA in healthy donors. Here immunoSEQ multiplex PCR was the method, and the copy in TCRdb shows in-frame clones only, minus some. Among 100,000 to 150,000 clones listed, roughly 87% were seen once. The sample consisted of PBMCs. These TCRs come from a young woman in good health and CMV-seronegative.

V gene TRBV19 combines with J gene TRBJ2-3, with TRBD1 matching over 8 bases. The CDR3 has 14 residues. CDR1 LNHDA and CDR2 SQIVND come from the germline V gene (reference sequence). Trimming removed 5 bases from V and 1 base from J; junction bases left unmatched: 2. CDR3 loop: CASSATGGTDTQYF. In DNA form, the CDR3 reads TGTGCCAGTAGTGCGACAGGGGGCACAGATACGCAGTATTTT.

The chain couples TRBV6-1 to TRBJ2-5; 7 bases are shared with TRBD2. The germline V gene has CDR1 MNHNS and CDR2 SASEGT. V gave up 5 bases and J gave up 5 bases; unmatched junction bases: 5. This CDR3 has 13 residues. CDR3 sequence reads: CASSLGRGETQYF. Here the CDR3 DNA reads TGTGCCAGCAGTCTAGGGCGGGGGGAGACCCAGTACTTC.

This chain links TRBV7-8 with TRBJ2-3; 11 bases line up with TRBD2. In germline, CDR1 is SGHVS, CDR2 FQNEAQ. CDR3 length: 16 amino acids. J was trimmed by 5 bases and V by 2 bases; bases with no gene match: 6. The CDR3 loop is CASSLSGLAGGDTQYF. Here the CDR3 DNA reads TGTGCCAGCAGCTTAAGTGGGCTAGCGGGGGGAGATACGCAGTATTTT.

J is TRBJ1-1 and V is TRBV4-3, with unresolved D. With 0 bases removed from V and 5 bases from J, the gap between germline ends came to 10 bases. This CDR3 comprises 14 residues. CDR1 LGHNA and CDR2 YSLEER come from the germline V gene. CDR3 loop: CASSQDGDWTEAFF. CDR3 bases: TGCGCCAGCAGCCAAGACGGGGATTGGACTGAAGCTTTCTTT.

This chain uses TRBV28 with TRBJ2-7; TRBD2 agrees at 11 bases. The CDR3 has 17 amino acids. Germline-derived CDR1 and CDR2 are MDHEN and SYDVKM. The ends lost 6 bases at V and 6 bases at J; junction bases unmatched: 16. CDR3: CASRPTTSGSIFGEQYF. CDR3 nucleotide sequence: TGTGCCAGCAGGCCTACTACTAGCGGGAGTATCTTCGGCGAGCAGTACTTC.

The chain carries TRBV18 and TRBJ2-1, with TRBD1 identical over 8 bases. Germline V gene lookup returns CDR1 KGHSH and CDR2 LQKENI. V lost 2 bases to trimming and J lost 2 bases; unmatched junction nucleotides: 11. CDR3 size: 18 residues. For the CDR3, the DNA is TGTGCCAGCTCACCATCGGTCCTTCGGACAGGGCCCTACAATGAGCAGTTCTTC. Translation: CASSPSVLRTGPYNEQFF.

This chain uses TRBV28 with TRBJ2-3; D is unresolved. The germline V and J ends were trimmed by 6 bases and 3 bases, with 13 bases remaining between them. Germline V CDR1 and CDR2: MDHEN, SYDVKM. CDR3 size: 14 residues. CDR3: CASRSLGRTDTQYF. The CDR3 nucleotides are TGTGCCAGCAGGAGCCTGGGCCGGACAGATACGCAGTATTTT.

The chain employs TRBV19 and TRBJ2-7; 9 bases map to TRBD2. V lost 6 bases, J lost 4 bases, and 10 bases stayed unmatched. The CDR3 loop spans 15 amino acids. Per germline, CDR1 LNHDA and CDR2 SQIVND (reference sequence). The CDR3 protein is CASSRLADKPYEQYF. As DNA, the CDR3 is TGTGCCAGTAGCAGACTAGCGGATAAACCTTACGAGCAGTACTTC.

The chain couples TRBV5-4 to TRBJ2-5; TRBD2 matches 11 bases. Germline V gene data show CDR1 as SGHNT and CDR2 as YYREEE (reference sequence). J gave up 7 bases and V 3 bases, and 11 bases lay outside the gene matches. The CDR3 is made up of 16 amino acids. Written as DNA, the CDR3 is TGTGCCAGCAGCTGGGACTTGACTAGCGGGGAGGGGACCCAGTACTTC. Protein product: CASSWDLTSGEGTQYF.

The chain joins TRBV30 to TRBJ2-1; possibly TRBD1 for D (6 bases). This CDR3 region has 13 residues. The V end lost 1 base, the J end lost 3 bases, and 7 bases lay between the germline ends. Germline lookup yields CDR1 GTSNPN and CDR2 SVGIG (reference sequence). The CDR3, as DNA: TGTGCCTGGAGTGAGGACAGCTACAATGAGCAGTTCTTC. This translates into CAWSEDSYNEQFF.

In DNA form, the CDR3 reads TGCGCCAGCAGCTCTCGACTAGCGGGAGGCTTCCATGAGCAGTTCTTC. It encodes CASSSRLAGGFHEQFF. The rearrangement joins TRBV5-1 to TRBJ2-1, with TRBD2 matching over 13 bases. Looked up from germline, CDR1 is SGHRS and CDR2 is YFSETQ. This CDR3 contains 16 residues. V shed 3 bases and J 8 bases; nucleotides not matched to a gene: 8.

This clone has just a few counts. The chain recombines TRBV11-2 with TRBJ2-7; 7 nucleotides line up with TRBD1. With 5 bases clipped from V and 6 bases from J, the junction kept 13 bases outside the gene matches. This CDR3 has 15 amino acids. Germline V gives CDR1 SGHAT, CDR2 FQNNGV. CDR3 DNA: TGTGCCAGCAGCCCCCACCGACAGGGTGTCCGCGAGCAGTACGTC. Its translation: CASSPHRQGVREQYV.

The gene calls are TRBV6-1 and TRBJ1-3, with 7 bases matching TRBD1. Germline CDR1 is MNHNS and CDR2 is SASEGT. Trimming removed 6 bases from V and 2 bases from J; junction bases left unmatched: 7. The CDR3 totals 15 residues. The CDR3 sequence: CASRAPDRAGNTIYF. In DNA form, the CDR3 reads TGTGCCAGCAGGGCCCCTGACAGGGCTGGAAACACCATATATTTT.

This clone was observed at least ten times. This chain links TRBV2 with TRBJ2-3, with 14 bases matching TRBD2. J lost 6 bases, V lost 10 bases, and 6 bases had no gene match. The CDR3 contains 14 residues. Germline CDR1 reads SNHLY; CDR2 reads FYNNEI. The CDR3 sequence is CATTSGRAGDTQYF. The CDR3 bases are TGTGCCACGACTAGCGGGAGGGCCGGGGATACGCAGTATTTT.

This rearrangement joins TRBV5-1 to TRBJ1-4; D remains unclear. Germline loops: CDR1 SGHRS, CDR2 YFSETQ. The CDR3 runs to 14 residues. Trimming cost V 0 bases and J 6 bases, with 9 bases left between them. CDR3 residues: CASSLETRYEKLFF. The DNA for the CDR3 is TGCGCCAGCAGCTTGGAAACAAGATATGAAAAACTGTTTTTT.

This chain links TRBV19 with TRBJ2-1, with 8 bases matching TRBD2. CDR3 length equals 13 residues. Trimming took 8 bases from V and 8 from J; bases not matched to a gene: 8. Germline CDR1 and CDR2: LNHDA and SQIVND (reference sequence). CDR3 DNA: TGTGCCAGTCGGGAGACTAGCGATTATGAGCAGTTCTTC. It specifies CASRETSDYEQFF.

The chain recombines TRBV7-9 with TRBJ2-7, with 7 bases identical to TRBD1. After removal of 2 bases from V and 2 bases from J, the junction contained 3 bases not matched to a gene. This CDR3 is 14 amino acids long. In germline, CDR1 is SEHNR, CDR2 FQNEAQ (reference sequence). The CDR3 DNA reads as TGTGCCAGCAGCTTACCGGGACAGCCCTACGAGCAGTACTTC. As protein: CASSLPGQPYEQYF.

Points on this clone: This same CDR3 is encoded by further DNA sequences in the sample. The V and J genes are TRBV5-1 and TRBJ2-3; the D gene is possibly TRBD2 (6 bases). The CDR3 totals 15 residues. Germline V gene data show CDR1 as SGHRS and CDR2 as YFSETQ. Trimming removed 0 bases at V and 2 bases at J, with 10 bases between. The CDR3 nucleotides are TGCGCCAGCAGCTTGGTCGCGGGGTCCACAGATACGCAGTATTTT. This encodes CASSLVAGSTDTQYF.

The chain links TRBV4-2 to TRBJ2-7, with D perhaps TRBD1 (5 bases). The CDR3 covers 16 residues. The germline V gene encodes CDR1 LGHNA and CDR2 YNFKEQ. Between the trimmed V and J ends, which lost 0 bases and 0 bases, there was a span of 12 bases. This CDR3 is CASSQDRGLSSYEQYF. The CDR3 coding sequence is TGTGCCAGCAGCCAAGATAGGGGCCTGAGCTCCTACGAGCAGTACTTC.

This clone was seen just once. V and J are TRBV13 and TRBJ2-1, with TRBD1 matching over 8 bases. Germline-derived CDR1 and CDR2 are PRHDT and FYEKMQ (reference sequence). V shed 5 bases, J shed 2 bases, and the junction held 5 bases outside the gene matches. The CDR3 totals 15 residues. The CDR3 sequence: CASSRGQVTYNEQFF. CDR3 sequence (DNA): TGTGCCAGCAGCAGGGGACAGGTGACCTACAATGAGCAGTTCTTC.

In its sample, this clone was seen once. V and J are TRBV29-1 and TRBJ1-1; D gene ambiguous. Germline CDR1 is SQVTM and CDR2 is ANQGSEA. The CDR3 length is 11 residues. V shed 1 base and J shed 11 bases, with 11 bases lying between them. The CDR3 bases are TGCAGCGTTGAAGCCCGGGAGGTCGCTTTCTTT. Encoded protein: CSVEAREVAFF.

The rearrangement uses TRBV19 and TRBJ1-2; 7 bases match TRBD1. The CDR3 has 14 amino acids. CDR1 and CDR2 from the germline V gene are LNHDA and SQIVND (reference sequence). Unmatched junction bases numbered 9, after V lost 3 bases and J lost 8 bases. Here the CDR3 reads CASSISGTVSGYTF. Here the CDR3 DNA reads TGTGCCAGTAGTATCTCCGGGACAGTCAGCGGCTACACCTTC.

V is TRBV6-5 and J is TRBJ1-1; 7 bases are shared with TRBD1. CDR3 length: 14 residues. Germline V lookup: CDR1 MNHEY, CDR2 SVGAGI. The V and J ends lost 6 bases and 1 base, in that order; junction bases with no gene match: 5. CDR3 in DNA: TGTGCCAGCAGCCCCCGGGACAGGAACACTGAAGCTTTCTTT. This codes for CASSPRDRNTEAFF.

The V call is TRBV2, the J call TRBJ2-2; 7 positions match TRBD1. Germline V lookup: CDR1 SNHLY, CDR2 FYNNEI. The CDR3 consists of 14 residues. Trimming cost V 4 bases and J 1 base; bases outside gene matches: 0. CDR3 residues: CASSGTGNTGELFF. Here the CDR3 DNA reads TGTGCCAGCAGTGGGACAGGGAACACCGGGGAGCTGTTTTTT. Looking up the rest from reference TRBV2 and TRBJ2-2 gives the full variable domain: EPEVTQTPSHQVTQMGQEVILRCVPISNHLYFYWYRQILGQKVEFLVSFYNNEISEKSEIFDDQFSVERPDGSNFTLKIRSTKLEDSAMYFCASSGTGNTGELFFGEGSRLTVL.

The chain is built from TRBV7-6 and TRBJ2-1; D might be TRBD1 (9 bases). The CDR3 sequence is 19 residues long. The germline V and J ends were trimmed by 3 bases and 1 base, with 22 bases remaining between them. The germline gives CDR1 SGHVS, CDR2 FNYEAQ. The CDR3 bases are TGTGCCAGCAGCTTCCGACCGCTTAGCGGGACAGGGTCCTACAATGAGCAGTTCTTC. The encoded protein is CASSFRPLSGTGSYNEQFF.

The rearrangement joins TRBV9 to TRBJ2-2, with D possibly matching TRBD1 (5 bases). V was cut by 1 base and J by 1 base, with 5 bases left in between. The germline V gene encodes CDR1 SGDLS and CDR2 YYNGEE. The CDR3 length is 14 residues. Here the CDR3 DNA reads TGTGCCAGCAGCGTACAGGGGAACACCGGGGAGCTGTTTTTT. Its translation: CASSVQGNTGELFF.